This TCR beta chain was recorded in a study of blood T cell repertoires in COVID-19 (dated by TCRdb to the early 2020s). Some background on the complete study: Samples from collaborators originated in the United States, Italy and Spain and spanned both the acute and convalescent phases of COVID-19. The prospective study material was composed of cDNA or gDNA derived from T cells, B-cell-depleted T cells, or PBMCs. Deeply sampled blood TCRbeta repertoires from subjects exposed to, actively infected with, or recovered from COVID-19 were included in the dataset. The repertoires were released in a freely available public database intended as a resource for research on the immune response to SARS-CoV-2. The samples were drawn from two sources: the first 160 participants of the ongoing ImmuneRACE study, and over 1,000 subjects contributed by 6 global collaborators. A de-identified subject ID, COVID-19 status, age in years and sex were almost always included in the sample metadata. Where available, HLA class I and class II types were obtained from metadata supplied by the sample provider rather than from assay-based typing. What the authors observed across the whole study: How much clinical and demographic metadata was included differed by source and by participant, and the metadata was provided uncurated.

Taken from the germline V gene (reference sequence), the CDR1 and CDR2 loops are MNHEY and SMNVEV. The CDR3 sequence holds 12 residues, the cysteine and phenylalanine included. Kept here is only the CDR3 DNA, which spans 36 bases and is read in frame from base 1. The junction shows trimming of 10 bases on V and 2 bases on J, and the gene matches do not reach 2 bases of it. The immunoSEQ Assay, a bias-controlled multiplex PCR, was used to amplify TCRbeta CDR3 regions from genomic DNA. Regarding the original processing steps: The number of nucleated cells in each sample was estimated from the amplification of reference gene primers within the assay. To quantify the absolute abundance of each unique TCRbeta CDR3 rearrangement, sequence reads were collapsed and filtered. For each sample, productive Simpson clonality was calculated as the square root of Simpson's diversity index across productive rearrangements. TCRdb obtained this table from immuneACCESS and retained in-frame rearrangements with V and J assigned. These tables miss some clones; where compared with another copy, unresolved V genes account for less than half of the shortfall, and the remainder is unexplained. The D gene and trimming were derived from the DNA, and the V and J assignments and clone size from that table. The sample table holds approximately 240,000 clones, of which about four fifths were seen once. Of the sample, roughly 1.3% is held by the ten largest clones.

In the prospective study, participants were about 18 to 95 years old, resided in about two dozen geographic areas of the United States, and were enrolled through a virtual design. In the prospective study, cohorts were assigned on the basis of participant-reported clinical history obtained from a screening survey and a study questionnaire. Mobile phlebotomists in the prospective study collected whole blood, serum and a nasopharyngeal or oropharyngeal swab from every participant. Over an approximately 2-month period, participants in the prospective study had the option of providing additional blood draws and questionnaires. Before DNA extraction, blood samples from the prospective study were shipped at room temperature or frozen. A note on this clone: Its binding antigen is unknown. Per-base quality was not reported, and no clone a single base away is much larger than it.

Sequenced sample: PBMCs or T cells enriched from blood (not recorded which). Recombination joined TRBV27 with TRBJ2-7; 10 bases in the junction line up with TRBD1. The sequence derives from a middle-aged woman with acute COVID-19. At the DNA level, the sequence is TGTGCCATCGGACAGGGGGCCTACGAGCAGTACTTC. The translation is CAIGQGAYEQYF.